A selection of T cell receptor beta chains follows, all from one sample in a study of Ad26.COV2.S vaccination and SARS-CoV-2 variants. Only in-frame clones appear in the TCRdb table, and some are missing; sequencing was by immunoSEQ multiplex PCR. Among 350,000 to 450,000 clones listed, about 85% were seen once. The sequenced sample was peripheral blood, obtained in a trial of Ad26.COV2.S vaccine versus placebo. These receptors all stem from a person between 18 and 65 years old who received the Ad26.COV2.S COVID-19 vaccine or a placebo. The CDR3 runs from the conserved cysteine through the conserved F or W. A D gene is named only where the DNA matches it firmly. Size is omitted from some rows. Given values are once, few, many or a class for expanded clones.

J gene: TRBJ1-5; D gene: NA; V gene: TRBV27; clone size: many; CDR3 DNA: TGTGCCAGCACCAGTTCCGCGCGCAATCAGCCCCAGCATTTT; CDR3 protein: CASTSSARNQPQHF
J gene: TRBJ1-1; D gene: TRBD1; V gene: TRBV12-3/TRBV12-4; clone size: NA; CDR3 DNA: TGTGCCAGCAGCTCACAGGGGGGGACTGAAGCTTTCTTT; CDR3 protein: CASSSQGGTEAFF
J gene: TRBJ2-2; D gene: NA; V gene: TRBV4-3; clone size: NA; CDR3 DNA: TGCGCCAGCAGCCTCAGTCGGAGTAGCGGAGACACCGGGGAGCTGTTTTTT; CDR3 protein: CASSLSRSSGDTGELFF
J gene: TRBJ2-1; D gene: NA; V gene: TRBV5-4; clone size: NA; CDR3 DNA: TGTGCCAGCAGCTTACGGGGGGCGTACAATGAGCAGTTCTTC; CDR3 protein: CASSLRGAYNEQFF
J gene: TRBJ1-2; D gene: TRBD1; V gene: TRBV7-2; clone size: once; CDR3 DNA: TGTGCCAGCAGCTTCCGGGACAGGGCCGATGGCTACACCTTC; CDR3 protein: CASSFRDRADGYTF
J gene: TRBJ1-5; D gene: TRBD1; V gene: TRBV10-2; clone size: NA; CDR3 DNA: TGCGCCAGCGTCCCGGGGACGGACAGGGGACCCAATCAGCCCCAGCATTTT; CDR3 protein: CASVPGTDRGPNQPQHF
J gene: TRBJ1-1; D gene: NA; V gene: TRBV12-5; clone size: NA; CDR3 DNA: TGTGCTAGTGCAAGAGGGCAGGGCGGGTTAAACACTGAAGCTTTCTTT; CDR3 protein: CASARGQGGLNTEAFF
J gene: TRBJ1-5; D gene: NA; V gene: TRBV4-1; clone size: NA; CDR3 DNA: TGCGCCAGCAGCCAGACCGGGGGCAATCAGCCCCAGCATTTT; CDR3 protein: CASSQTGGNQPQHF
J gene: TRBJ1-3; D gene: TRBD1; V gene: TRBV23-1; clone size: NA; CDR3 DNA: TGCGCCAGCAGTCATCCGGACAGGGGGCATGGAAACACCATATATTTT; CDR3 protein: CASSHPDRGHGNTIYF
J gene: TRBJ2-2; D gene: NA; V gene: TRBV6-1; clone size: once; CDR3 DNA: TGTGCCAGCAGTGAAGGCAATAGACGTGGGGAGCTGTTTTTT; CDR3 protein: CASSEGNRRGELFF
J gene: TRBJ1-1; D gene: NA; V gene: TRBV19; clone size: NA; CDR3 DNA: TGTGCCAGTAGTACGAGGGGGTACGACCAACAACACTACACTGAAGCTTTCTTT; CDR3 protein: CASSTRGYDQQHYTEAFF
J gene: TRBJ1-5; D gene: NA; V gene: TRBV7-2; clone size: NA; CDR3 DNA: TGTGCCAGCAGCCCCGTCGGGGGGGACAATCAGCCCCAGCATTTT; CDR3 protein: CASSPVGGDNQPQHF
J gene: TRBJ2-5; D gene: TRBD1; V gene: TRBV19; clone size: NA; CDR3 DNA: TGTGCCAGTAAAAGAGCCGCCAGGGGGCGGCAAGAGACCCAGTACTTC; CDR3 protein: CASKRAARGRQETQYF
J gene: TRBJ1-2; D gene: NA; V gene: TRBV6-2/TRBV6-3; clone size: NA; CDR3 DNA: TGTGCCAGCAGTTACAGGGAGGACTATGGCTACACCTTC; CDR3 protein: CASSYREDYGYTF
J gene: TRBJ1-2; D gene: NA; V gene: TRBV18; clone size: NA; CDR3 DNA: TGTGCCAGCTCACCGGGGACTACCTATGGCTACACCTTC; CDR3 protein: CASSPGTTYGYTF
J gene: TRBJ1-2; D gene: NA; V gene: TRBV3-1/TRBV3-2; clone size: NA; CDR3 DNA: TGTGCCAGCAGCCCCCTCTTAGGACAGACGAGAGGTGGCTACACCTTC; CDR3 protein: CASSPLLGQTRGGYTF
J gene: TRBJ2-3; D gene: TRBD1; V gene: TRBV28; clone size: NA; CDR3 DNA: TGTGCCAGCAGTGACGTCCCGGGACAGGGAACAGATACGCAGTATTTT; CDR3 protein: CASSDVPGQGTDTQYF
J gene: TRBJ2-2; D gene: NA; V gene: TRBV13; clone size: NA; CDR3 DNA: TGTGCCAGCAGCTCAGCCCATAACACCGGGGAGCTGTTTTTT; CDR3 protein: CASSSAHNTGELFF
J gene: TRBJ1-1; D gene: NA; V gene: TRBV5-8; clone size: NA; CDR3 DNA: TGTGCCAGCAGCTTTACGGGGCTCTCTGAAGCTTTCTTT; CDR3 protein: CASSFTGLSEAFF
J gene: TRBJ2-7; D gene: TRBD2; V gene: TRBV27; clone size: NA; CDR3 DNA: TGTGCCAGCAGTCAGACTAGCGGGGCTTACGAGCAGTACTTC; CDR3 protein: CASSQTSGAYEQYF
J gene: TRBJ2-7; D gene: TRBD1; V gene: TRBV5-1; clone size: NA; CDR3 DNA: TGCGCCAGCAGCTTGGCCCAGGGGGCTGGGTACGAGCAGTACTTC; CDR3 protein: CASSLAQGAGYEQYF
J gene: TRBJ1-2; D gene: NA; V gene: TRBV27; clone size: few; CDR3 DNA: TGTGCCAGCAGCCCCCTCGTACAGGGTAGTGGCTACACCTTC; CDR3 protein: CASSPLVQGSGYTF
J gene: TRBJ1-4; D gene: NA; V gene: TRBV6-1; clone size: NA; CDR3 DNA: TGTGCCAGCAGTGAAATCGGGACATCTCTTGAAAAACTGTTTTTT; CDR3 protein: CASSEIGTSLEKLFF
J gene: TRBJ2-7; D gene: NA; V gene: TRBV7-2; clone size: once; CDR3 DNA: TGTGCCAGCAGTACGGACAGCTCTAACTACGAGCAGTACTTC; CDR3 protein: CASSTDSSNYEQYF
J gene: TRBJ2-7; D gene: NA; V gene: TRBV4-1; clone size: NA; CDR3 DNA: TGCGCCAGCAGCCAAGTAGTGGGGGCTTCCTACGAGCAGTACTTC; CDR3 protein: CASSQVVGASYEQYF
J gene: TRBJ1-3; D gene: NA; V gene: TRBV7-2; clone size: NA; CDR3 DNA: TGTGCCAGCAGCTTAAATTGGGGCTCTGGAAACACCATATATTTT; CDR3 protein: CASSLNWGSGNTIYF
J gene: TRBJ1-2; D gene: TRBD1; V gene: TRBV27; clone size: NA; CDR3 DNA: TGTGCCAGCACTAAGGGGGCGGGGATGTACGGCTACACCTTC; CDR3 protein: CASTKGAGMYGYTF
J gene: TRBJ2-1; D gene: NA; V gene: TRBV12-3/TRBV12-4; clone size: NA; CDR3 DNA: TGTGCCAGCAGCCGTAGCGGAGGTGAGCAGTTCTTC; CDR3 protein: CASSRSGGEQFF
J gene: TRBJ1-4; D gene: NA; V gene: TRBV15; clone size: NA; CDR3 DNA: TGTGCCACCAGCAGAATACAGGGTACAACTAATGAAAAACTGTTTTTT; CDR3 protein: CATSRIQGTTNEKLFF
J gene: TRBJ2-5; D gene: TRBD1; V gene: TRBV6-5; clone size: NA; CDR3 DNA: TGTGCCAGCAGTTACTCGGGGACAGGGGATTGGACCCAGTACTTC; CDR3 protein: CASSYSGTGDWTQYF
J gene: TRBJ2-3; D gene: NA; V gene: TRBV24-1; clone size: NA; CDR3 DNA: TGTGCCACCGCTAGTAGGGCAAGCACAGATACGCAGTATTTT; CDR3 protein: CATASRASTDTQYF
J gene: TRBJ1-2; D gene: NA; V gene: TRBV11-2; clone size: NA; CDR3 DNA: TGTGCCAGCAGCCAAAATCGCCCGAATCAGGCCTATGGCTACACCTTC; CDR3 protein: CASSQNRPNQAYGYTF
J gene: TRBJ2-1; D gene: TRBD2; V gene: TRBV7-2; clone size: NA; CDR3 DNA: TGTGCCAGCAGCTTTAGCGGGGGGGCTGGGAATGAGCAGTTCTTC; CDR3 protein: CASSFSGGAGNEQFF
J gene: TRBJ2-2; D gene: TRBD1; V gene: TRBV7-2; clone size: NA; CDR3 DNA: TGTGCCAGCAGCAACCGACAGGGGGGAACCGGGGAGCTGTTTTTT; CDR3 protein: CASSNRQGGTGELFF
J gene: TRBJ1-1; D gene: TRBD1; V gene: TRBV7-2; clone size: NA; CDR3 DNA: TGTGCCAGCAGCTTAAGGGGACAGGGGAACACTGAAGCTTTCTTT; CDR3 protein: CASSLRGQGNTEAFF
J gene: TRBJ2-1; D gene: TRBD1; V gene: TRBV7-2; clone size: few; CDR3 DNA: TGTGCCAGCAGCTTCATCGGGACAGGGCAGTTCTTC; CDR3 protein: CASSFIGTGQFF
J gene: TRBJ2-1; D gene: TRBD2; V gene: TRBV29-1; clone size: NA; CDR3 DNA: TGCAGCGTTCGGGAGGGGGGAACTGAGCAGTTCTTC; CDR3 protein: CSVREGGTEQFF
J gene: TRBJ1-5; D gene: NA; V gene: TRBV24-1; clone size: NA; CDR3 DNA: TGTGCCACCCCCCATCAGCCCCAGCATTTT; CDR3 protein: CATPHQPQHF
J gene: TRBJ2-2; D gene: TRBD2; V gene: TRBV19; clone size: NA; CDR3 DNA: TGTGCCAGTAGTGAAGGAATAGCGGGAGATGGTTTTCGCGGGGAGCTGTTTTTT; CDR3 protein: CASSEGIAGDGFRGELFF
J gene: TRBJ2-5; D gene: NA; V gene: TRBV5-4; clone size: NA; CDR3 DNA: TGTGCCAGCAGCTTGTCCGGGCGGGAGACCCAGTACTTC; CDR3 protein: CASSLSGRETQYF
J gene: TRBJ2-7; D gene: NA; V gene: TRBV4-1; clone size: NA; CDR3 DNA: TGCGCCAGCAGCCAAGTCCCTTCCGTGGGCTCCTACGAGCAGTACTTC; CDR3 protein: CASSQVPSVGSYEQYF
J gene: TRBJ2-3; D gene: TRBD2; V gene: TRBV5-8; clone size: once; CDR3 DNA: TGTGCCAGCAGCTTTGGGCTAGCGGGAGGGCCTCGGTTAGATACGCAGTATTTT; CDR3 protein: CASSFGLAGGPRLDTQYF
J gene: TRBJ1-6; D gene: TRBD1; V gene: TRBV5-1; clone size: NA; CDR3 DNA: TGCGCCAGCAGCCCGGGAACAGGGGCTCACAATTCACCCCTCCACTTT; CDR3 protein: CASSPGTGAHNSPLHF
J gene: TRBJ2-7; D gene: NA; V gene: TRBV5-6; clone size: NA; CDR3 DNA: TGTGCCAGCAGCTTGGGCACGAGCTCCTACGAGCAGTACTTC; CDR3 protein: CASSLGTSSYEQYF
J gene: TRBJ2-7; D gene: NA; V gene: TRBV6-6; clone size: once; CDR3 DNA: TGTGCCAGCAGGGTTAGCTCCTACGAGCAGTACTTC; CDR3 protein: CASRVSSYEQYF
J gene: TRBJ2-7; D gene: TRBD1; V gene: TRBV19; clone size: NA; CDR3 DNA: TGTGCCACCAAGAGACAGGGGGCTTCCGAGCAGTACTTC; CDR3 protein: CATKRQGASEQYF
J gene: TRBJ2-7; D gene: TRBD1; V gene: TRBV27; clone size: NA; CDR3 DNA: TGTGCCAGCAGTTTTGCTCAGGGGGCGTACGAGCAGTACTTC; CDR3 protein: CASSFAQGAYEQYF
J gene: TRBJ2-3; D gene: NA; V gene: TRBV9; clone size: NA; CDR3 DNA: TGTGCCAGCAGCCAACAGAGAGTGGGGGCCCTCACAGATACGCAGTATTTT; CDR3 protein: CASSQQRVGALTDTQYF
J gene: TRBJ1-1; D gene: NA; V gene: TRBV23-1; clone size: NA; CDR3 DNA: TGCGCCAGTCCCAGACCGATAACGGGCACCAAGTTGGGGAACACTGAAGCTTTCTTT; CDR3 protein: CASPRPITGTKLGNTEAFF
J gene: TRBJ2-1; D gene: TRBD2; V gene: TRBV3-1/TRBV3-2; clone size: NA; CDR3 DNA: TGTGCCAGCAGCCCCTTCCCTAGCGGGGGGGGGTTCTTC; CDR3 protein: CASSPFPSGGGFF
J gene: TRBJ2-2; D gene: NA; V gene: TRBV19; clone size: NA; CDR3 DNA: TGTGCCAGTATACGAGGAACTAATTTGACCGGGGAGCTGTTTTTT; CDR3 protein: CASIRGTNLTGELFF
J gene: TRBJ1-6; D gene: TRBD1; V gene: TRBV5-1; clone size: NA; CDR3 DNA: TGCGCCAGCAGCGAAGGGACAGGGGGCGGCTCACCCCTCCACTTT; CDR3 protein: CASSEGTGGGSPLHF
J gene: TRBJ1-1; D gene: TRBD1; V gene: TRBV5-1; clone size: once; CDR3 DNA: TGCGCCAGCAGTGCAGGGGGTTTCGGTGAAGCTTTCTTT; CDR3 protein: CASSAGGFGEAFF
J gene: TRBJ2-7; D gene: NA; V gene: TRBV28; clone size: NA; CDR3 DNA: TGTGCCAGCACCTCGGAGCGGCTGGGATACGAGCAGTACTTC; CDR3 protein: CASTSERLGYEQYF
J gene: TRBJ1-6; D gene: NA; V gene: TRBV7-9; clone size: few; CDR3 DNA: TGTGCCAGCAGCCCCCCCTGGGGACGGACAGATAATTCACCCCTCCACTTT; CDR3 protein: CASSPPWGRTDNSPLHF